A single sample is the source of the 32 T cell receptor beta chains below, sequenced in a study of early T cells in non-severe SARS-CoV-2 infection. TCRdb ran MiXCR on the 5' RACE reads and lists one entry per CDR3 protein. The sample has about 60,000 distinct CDR3 sequences, approximately 11% seen once. The sequenced sample consisted of whole blood. Every receptor here comes from an adult who was a healthcare worker with PCR-confirmed SARS-CoV-2 infection or an uninfected control (not recorded which).

A few counts support this clonotype. The V call is TRBV19, the J call TRBJ1-5; 12 bases line up with TRBD1. There are 17 residues in the CDR3. Germline V CDR1 and CDR2: LNHDA, SQIVND (reference sequence). V was pared by 5 bases and J by 5 bases, with 10 bases of the junction left unmatched. The CDR3: CASSSRTGTGGHQPQHF. CDR3 DNA sequence: TGTGCCAGTAGTTCCCGTACCGGGACAGGGGGCCATCAGCCCCAGCATTTT.

A few counts support this clonotype. The junction departs from the called germline gene at one end, perhaps through a read error. J is TRBJ2-7 and V is TRBV12-3 or TRBV12-4; 12 positions agree with TRBD1. The CDR3 runs 15 residues. DNA of the CDR3: TGTGCCAACAGTACCGGGACAGGGGGCCTCTACGAGCAGTACTTC. Translating gives CANSTGTGGLYEQYF.

This clonotype was observed at least ten times. The chain links TRBV24-1 to TRBJ2-1; possible D gene TRBD1, 7 bases. The CDR3 spans 16 residues. V was pared by 4 bases and J by 4 bases, with 16 bases between. The germline V gene encodes CDR1 KGHDR and CDR2 SFDVKD. The CDR3 loop reads CATSEGAGQLYNEQFF. The CDR3 DNA sequence: TGTGCCACCAGTGAAGGCGCGGGACAGCTATACAATGAGCAGTTCTTC.

The genes are TRBV4-1 and TRBJ2-5; TRBD2 matches 8 bases. Germline loops: CDR1 MGHRA, CDR2 YSYEKL. J was trimmed by 2 bases and V by 2 bases; bases with no gene match: 16. CDR3 length equals 19 residues. CDR3 in DNA: TGCGCCAGCAGCCAACGATTTCCCTACACTAGCGGCCTACAAGAGACCCAGTACTTC. Translation: CASSQRFPYTSGLQETQYF.

This clonotype has just a few counts. The chain uses TRBV4-3 and TRBJ1-4; no clear D. Germline CDR1 is LGHNA and CDR2 is YSLEER. The CDR3 covers 16 residues. V was cut by 6 bases and J by 0 bases, with 14 bases left in between. The CDR3 DNA reads as TGCGCCAGCAGGAACCGACACAGTGCAACTAATGAAAAACTGTTTTTT. Translated, it gives CASRNRHSATNEKLFF.

This clonotype showed up many times. This sequence joins TRBV20-1 and TRBJ2-1; TRBD2 matches 7 bases. With V trimmed by 5 bases and J by 7 bases, 8 bases remained unmatched. The CDR3 has 13 residues. Germline values: CDR1 DFQATT, CDR2 SNEGSKA (reference sequence). The CDR3 is CSAVRGGGNEQFF. Written as DNA, the CDR3 is TGCAGTGCTGTTCGTGGGGGGGGGAATGAGCAGTTCTTC.

This clonotype was counted many times. The chain has TRBV6-5 and TRBJ2-7, with 8 bases aligning to TRBD2. V lost 8 bases and J lost 2; bases outside the gene matches: 8. Germline V CDR1 and CDR2: MNHEY, SVGAGI. CDR3 length: 14 amino acids. The CDR3 reads CASRGGDNPYEQYF. Written as DNA, the CDR3 is TGTGCCAGCCGGGGGGGGGACAACCCCTACGAGCAGTACTTC.

V and J are TRBV7-8 and TRBJ2-6, with D perhaps matching TRBD1 (5 bases). Trimming stripped 4 bases from V and 0 bases from J, with 13 bases between. The CDR3 covers 17 residues. From germline, CDR1 is SGHVS and CDR2 FQNEAQ. The CDR3 DNA is TGTGCCAGCAGCTCCCCGACTGACAGCTCTGGGGCCAACGTCCTGACTTTC. This codes for CASSSPTDSSGANVLTF.

The sample holds many counts of this clonotype. This chain joins TRBV29-1 and TRBJ2-5; D is undetermined. The V gene's germline CDR1 is SQVTM and CDR2 ANQGSEA. The CDR3 is 12 residues long. The germline V and J ends were trimmed by 4 bases and 4 bases, with 10 bases remaining between them. The CDR3 region is CSVASWGETQYF. The DNA of the CDR3 is TGCAGCGTTGCGTCTTGGGGAGAGACCCAGTACTTC.

This clonotype was seen many times. The gene calls are TRBV7-6 and TRBJ2-3; 14 bases line up with TRBD2. J gave up 5 bases and V 5 bases, and 3 bases lay outside the gene matches. The length of the CDR3 is 15 residues. Germline lookup yields CDR1 SGHVS and CDR2 FNYEAQ. The CDR3 here is CASSQGLAGGDTQYF. DNA of the CDR3: TGTGCCAGCAGCCAAGGACTAGCGGGAGGAGATACGCAGTATTTT.

This clonotype came up a few times. The genes are TRBV5-4 and TRBJ2-2; D may be TRBD1 (5 bases). The germline gives CDR1 SGHNT, CDR2 YYREEE (reference sequence). The CDR3 spans 14 residues. Trimming took 1 base from V and 6 from J, leaving 10 bases between them. For the CDR3, the DNA is TGTGCCAGCAGCTTGCGGCAGGGCGCCGGGGAGCTGTTTTTT. This encodes CASSLRQGAGELFF.

The rearrangement links TRBV27 to TRBJ2-1; 11 positions match TRBD2. V was pared by 5 bases and J by 1 base, with 7 bases of the junction left unmatched. The CDR3 consists of 17 residues. Germline V gene lookup returns CDR1 MNHEY and CDR2 SMNVEV (reference sequence). CDR3: CASSQRSGGASYNEQFF. In DNA, the CDR3 is TGTGCCAGCAGTCAACGTAGCGGGGGGGCGTCCTACAATGAGCAGTTCTTC.

This clonotype came up a few times. J is TRBJ2-4 and V is TRBV24-1; maybe TRBD1 (5 bases). This CDR3 is 13 amino acids long. With 10 bases removed from V and 6 bases from J, the gap between germline ends came to 15 bases. The germline gives CDR1 KGHDR, CDR2 SFDVKD. CDR3 sequence reads: CATVDSNTNIQYF. CDR3 coding DNA: TGTGCCACAGTCGACAGCAATACAAACATTCAGTACTTC.

This clonotype was recorded many times. The chain recombines TRBV24-1 with TRBJ2-3; 15 nucleotides agree with TRBD2. J gave up 1 base and V 9 bases, and 7 bases lay outside the gene matches. Germline lookup yields CDR1 KGHDR and CDR2 SFDVKD. The CDR3 has 17 residues. This CDR3 is CATGPRTSGRGTDTQYF. The CDR3 nucleotides read TGTGCCACCGGACCGCGGACTAGCGGGAGGGGCACAGATACGCAGTATTTT.

The table lists this clonotype with a few counts. The chain uses TRBV12-3 or TRBV12-4 and TRBJ2-7; D is perhaps TRBD1 (6 bases). The CDR3 is 13 residues long. Trimming shortened V by 5 bases and J by 6 bases, and 14 bases separated the two germline ends. Here the CDR3 DNA reads TGTGCCAGCAGTGATATAACAGGGCCCGAGCAGTACTTC. This encodes CASSDITGPEQYF.

This clonotype has only a few counts. The J gene is TRBJ2-5, the V gene TRBV7-2, with 10 positions matching TRBD1. The CDR3 is made up of 15 amino acids. V lost 5 bases, J lost 4 bases, and 7 bases stayed unmatched. Germline CDR1 and CDR2: SGHTA and FQGNSA. The CDR3 is CASSVDGTGAETQYF. CDR3 sequence (DNA): TGTGCCAGCAGCGTCGATGGGACAGGGGCAGAGACCCAGTACTTC.

This clonotype was seen many times. The chain recombines TRBV27 with TRBJ1-6; D gene ambiguous. The CDR3 totals 15 residues. V was cut by 2 bases and J by 0 bases, with 5 bases left in between. CDR1 MNHEY and CDR2 SMNVEV come from the germline V gene (reference sequence). The CDR3 spells CASSLSSSYNSPLHF. The CDR3, as DNA: TGTGCCAGCAGTTTAAGCAGCTCCTATAATTCACCCCTCCACTTT.

To note about this clonotype: This could be a read error, since a much larger clone is one nucleotide away. V is TRBV20-1 and J is TRBJ2-7; 8 nucleotides align to TRBD2. Trimming removed 7 bases from V and 2 bases from J; junction bases left unmatched: 7. The CDR3 totals 13 residues. Germline V gene sequence: CDR1 DFQATT, CDR2 SNEGSKA (reference sequence). CDR3 in amino acids: CSVTAAGAYEQYF. DNA for the CDR3: TGCAGTGTCACGGCAGCGGGAGCCTACGAGCAGTACTTC.

The V and J genes are TRBV4-3 and TRBJ2-1, with D possibly being TRBD2 (6 bases). Trimming stripped 0 bases from V and 5 bases from J, with 11 bases between. Germline CDR1 and CDR2: LGHNA and YSLEER. The CDR3 sequence is 15 residues long. CDR3 sequence: CASSQDGTRHNEQFF. The CDR3 DNA follows: TGCGCCAGCAGCCAAGATGGGACTCGACACAATGAGCAGTTCTTC.

This clonotype was counted at least ten times. The gene calls are TRBV7-6 and TRBJ1-1, with a weak D call TRBD1 (5 bases). This CDR3 comprises 12 residues. CDR1 SGHVS and CDR2 FNYEAQ come from the germline V gene. V was clipped by 4 bases and J by 6 bases, with 9 bases between them. Here the CDR3 DNA reads TGTGCCAGCAGCTCAGTAGGGGCTGAAGCTTTCTTT. Translated: CASSSVGAEAFF.

This clonotype was counted at least ten times. This sequence joins TRBV5-6 and TRBJ2-5, with D uncertain. The V end lost 0 bases, the J end lost 0 bases, and 6 bases lay between the germline ends. Germline loops: CDR1 SGHDT, CDR2 YYEEEE. The CDR3 loop spans 14 amino acids. CDR3 in amino acids: CASSLVANQETQYF. In nucleotides, the CDR3 is TGTGCCAGCAGCTTGGTCGCAAACCAAGAGACCCAGTACTTC.

The chain carries TRBV5-1 and TRBJ2-7; 7 bases agree with TRBD2. In germline, CDR1 is SGHRS, CDR2 YFSETQ. This CDR3 comprises 15 residues. With 4 bases clipped from V and 1 base from J, the junction kept 8 bases outside the gene matches. The CDR3, as DNA: TGCGCCAGCAGCCGGGAGGTCGGGAGTTCCTACGAGCAGTACTTC. This encodes CASSREVGSSYEQYF.

There are a few counts of this clonotype. The chain employs TRBV7-9 and TRBJ2-6, with no clear D. The germline V gene encodes CDR1 SEHNR and CDR2 FQNEAQ (reference sequence). CDR3 length: 16 residues. V lost 2 bases, J lost 0 bases, and 8 bases lay in between. CDR3 loop: CASSLSVSSGANVLTF. The DNA for the CDR3 is TGTGCCAGCAGCTTATCCGTAAGCTCTGGGGCCAACGTCCTGACTTTC.

The V call is TRBV7-2, the J call TRBJ2-1; 9 nucleotides align to TRBD2. The germline V gene has CDR1 SGHTA and CDR2 FQGNSA. CDR3 length: 17 residues. With 1 base clipped from V and 9 bases from J, the junction kept 13 bases outside the gene matches. CDR3 protein: CASSLVGGRASYGEQFF. The DNA of the CDR3 is TGTGCCAGCAGCTTAGTCGGCGGGAGGGCCTCCTACGGTGAGCAGTTCTTC.

V and J are TRBV29-1 and TRBJ2-7, with D possibly TRBD1 on 7 matching bases. The ends were cut back, 6 bases at V and 5 bases at J, with 17 bases in the middle. This CDR3 region has 13 residues. Germline lookup yields CDR1 SQVTM and CDR2 ANQGSEA. CDR3 sequence: CSVEGDRAHEQYF. The CDR3 coding sequence is TGCAGCGTGGAGGGTGACAGGGCCCACGAGCAGTACTTC.

This clonotype was detected a few times. The rearrangement joins TRBV27 to TRBJ2-3; 7 bases are a match to TRBD2. The ends lost 0 bases at V and 1 base at J; junction bases unmatched: 1. Per the germline V gene, CDR1 is MNHEY and CDR2 is SMNVEV (reference sequence). CDR3 length: 15 amino acids. The CDR3 loop is CASSLSGGGTDTQYF. The CDR3 region has the DNA TGTGCCAGCAGTTTATCGGGGGGGGGCACAGATACGCAGTATTTT.

This clonotype came up a few times. The chain carries TRBV7-9 and TRBJ2-7; D remains unclear. The length of the CDR3 is 14 residues. V was clipped by 1 base and J by 3 bases, with 10 bases between them. Germline V gene lookup returns CDR1 SEHNR and CDR2 FQNEAQ (reference sequence). DNA for the CDR3: TGTGCCAGCAGCTTAGTGGCGAGCGTCTACGAGCAGTACTTC. Encoded protein: CASSLVASVYEQYF.

The J gene is TRBJ1-4, the V gene TRBV28, with 7 bases identical to TRBD1. V dropped 11 bases and J dropped 4; count of bases not matched to a gene: 4. Germline-derived CDR1 and CDR2 are MDHEN and SYDVKM. The CDR3 length is 12 residues. The CDR3 DNA reads as TGTGCCGCGGGACAGTTTAATGAAAAACTGTTTTTT. Its translation: CAAGQFNEKLFF.

The table lists this clonotype with many counts. The chain couples TRBV10-3 to TRBJ2-7; 8 bases fit TRBD2. V lost 2 bases, J lost 3 bases, and 3 bases stayed unmatched. CDR3 length: 14 amino acids. Germline CDR1 is ENHRY and CDR2 is SYGVKD. The CDR3 reads CAISETSGYYEQYF. The CDR3 nucleotides read TGTGCCATCAGTGAGACTAGCGGCTACTACGAGCAGTACTTC.

This clonotype was seen at least ten times. V gene TRBV5-1 combines with J gene TRBJ1-5; no firm D call. This CDR3 is built from 14 residues. V was shortened by 0 bases and J by 2 bases, with 6 bases between the two germline ends. The germline V gene encodes CDR1 SGHRS and CDR2 YFSETQ. The CDR3 sequence is CASSLGGGNQPQHF. The CDR3 DNA sequence: TGCGCCAGCAGCTTGGGTGGAGGCAATCAGCCCCAGCATTTT.

This clonotype came up many times. The chain links TRBV9 to TRBJ1-3, with TRBD1 matching over 8 bases. The CDR3 has 17 residues. J was trimmed by 3 bases and V by 0 bases; bases with no gene match: 8. CDR1 and CDR2 (germline): SGDLS, YYNGEE. The DNA for the CDR3 is TGTGCCAGCAGCGTAGGAGGCGCAGGGGGCGATGGAAACACCATATATTTT. Translated: CASSVGGAGGDGNTIYF.

This chain links TRBV9 with TRBJ2-1; TRBD2 might be the D (6 bases). This CDR3 is built from 16 residues. CDR1 is SGDLS and CDR2 is YYNGEE in the germline V gene. V lost 1 base and J lost 5, with 16 bases in between. CDR3 amino acids: CASSVRGTGLHNEQFF. The CDR3 DNA is TGTGCCAGCAGCGTACGGGGTACGGGACTTCACAATGAGCAGTTCTTC.